The 2 T cell receptor beta chains presented below share a single source sample, sequenced in a study of memory CD4+ T cells and cytomegalovirus serostatus. The data were produced by immunoSEQ multiplex PCR, yet TCRdb's version contains in-frame clones alone and is incomplete. Altogether just under 95,000 clones are present, about 80% being singletons, with the ten largest covering around 3.6%. Single viable CD3+CD4+CD8-CD45RO+ cells were sorted as the memory CD4+ T cells. Input material: memory CD4+ T cells from blood. These TCRs come from an adult in good health and CMV-seropositive.

This clone was detected only a few times. V usage is TRBV6-6 and J usage is TRBJ1-2, with a possible D match to TRBD1 (5 bases). CDR3 length equals 13 residues. Trimming pared 6 bases from V and 7 bases from J, leaving 15 bases between. Germline loops: CDR1 MNHNY, CDR2 SVGAGI (reference sequence). CDR3 region: CASSSAGESGYTF. CDR3 nucleotide sequence: TGTGCCAGCAGCTCCGCGGGGGAGAGTGGCTACACCTTC.

The gene calls are TRBV5-1 and TRBJ2-7; 9 positions agree with TRBD1. Per germline, CDR1 SGHRS and CDR2 YFSETQ. V was pared by 4 bases and J by 4 bases, with 9 bases of the junction left unmatched. The CDR3 is made up of 15 amino acids. The CDR3 coding sequence is TGCGCCAGCAGCGCACCGGGACAGGGTGGGTACGAGCAGTACTTC. Residues: CASSAPGQGGYEQYF. The full variable domain, completed using reference TRBV5-1 and TRBJ2-7, is KAGVTQTPRYLIKTRGQQVTLSCSPISGHRSVSWYQQTPGQGLQFLFEYFSETQRNKGNFPGRFSGRQFSNSRSEMNVSTLELGDSALYLCASSAPGQGGYEQYFGPGTRLTVT.